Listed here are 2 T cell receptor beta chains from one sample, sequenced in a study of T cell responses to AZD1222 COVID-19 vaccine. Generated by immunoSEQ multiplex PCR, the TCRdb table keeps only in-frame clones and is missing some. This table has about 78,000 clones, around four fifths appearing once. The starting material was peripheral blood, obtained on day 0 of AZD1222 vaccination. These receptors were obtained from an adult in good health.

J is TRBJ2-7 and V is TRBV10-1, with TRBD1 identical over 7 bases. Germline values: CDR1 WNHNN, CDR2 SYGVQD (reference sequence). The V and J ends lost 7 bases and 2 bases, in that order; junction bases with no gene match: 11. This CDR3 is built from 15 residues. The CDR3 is CASTSISDRTYEQYF. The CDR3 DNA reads TGCGCCAGCACCTCGATCTCGGACAGGACCTACGAGCAGTACTTC.

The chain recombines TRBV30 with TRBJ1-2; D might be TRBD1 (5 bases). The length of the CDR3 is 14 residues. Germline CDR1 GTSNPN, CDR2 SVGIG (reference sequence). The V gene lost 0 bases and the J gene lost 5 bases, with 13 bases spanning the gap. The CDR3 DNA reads TGTGCCTGGAGTGTAAGCCAGGGTAGGTATGGCTACACCTTC. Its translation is CAWSVSQGRYGYTF.